This T cell receptor beta chain was recorded in a study of T cell repertoires in cytomegalovirus infection. With V trimmed by 6 bases and J by 5 bases, 18 bases remained unmatched. This CDR3 spans 18 amino acids. Germline V gene data show CDR1 as SGHAT and CDR2 as FQDESV (reference sequence). This clonotype appeared a few times. TCRdb re-derived calls from the reads in MiXCR, one entry per CDR3 protein. This repertoire shows under 150,000 distinct CDR3 sequences, 7% to 9.5% found once; its top ten account for 9.5% to 13%. The V call is TRBV11-1, the J call TRBJ2-1; 8 bases are shared with TRBD1. This clonotype was sampled from a human donor in good health (CMV status not recorded). Some clones in this sample may be carry-over from other donors' samples. Sequences were obtained from PBMCs. The CDR3 bases are TGTGCCAGCAGTTCTCCGGGACAGGACGTTTCCCGGAACAATGAGCAGTTCTTC. It encodes CASSSPGQDVSRNNEQFF.